Listed below are T cell receptor beta chains from one sample, sequenced in a study of vaccination effects on CD4 cells after COVID-19. These receptors' antigens are unknown. Generated by immunoSEQ multiplex PCR, the TCRdb table keeps only in-frame clones and is missing some. The data hold 20,000 to 30,000 clones, with 60% to 80% observed a single time. The source was CD4+ T cells from PBMCs cultured with HCoV-NL63 spike peptides, collected before COVID-19 vaccination. These receptors were obtained from a human donor who had a prior SARS-CoV-2 infection. Each CDR3 is given with its conserved first and last residue. A D gene is named only where the DNA matches it firmly. The size field is filled for only some rows; it gives once, few, many or a size class.

V: TRBV28; D: .; size: .; J: TRBJ2-7; CDR3: CASSLGTLSYEQYF; DNA: TGTGCCAGCAGTTTAGGGACACTCTCCTACGAGCAGTACTTC
V: TRBV18; D: TRBD2; size: .; J: TRBJ2-3; CDR3: CASSPTGTSGGSTDTQYF; DNA: TGTGCCAGCTCACCCACCGGGACTAGCGGAGGGAGCACAGATACGCAGTATTTT
V: TRBV5-4; D: .; size: once; J: TRBJ2-7; CDR3: CASSFETGGPYEQYF; DNA: TGTGCCAGCAGCTTTGAGACTGGCGGACCCTACGAGCAGTACTTC
V: TRBV9; D: .; size: .; J: TRBJ1-3; CDR3: CASSVQGNTIYF; DNA: TGTGCCAGCAGCGTACAGGGGAACACCATATATTTT
V: TRBV27; D: .; size: .; J: TRBJ1-5; CDR3: CASSSFTEGRNQPQHF; DNA: TGTGCCAGCAGTTCATTCACGGAGGGTCGTAATCAGCCCCAGCATTTT
V: TRBV2; D: .; size: .; J: TRBJ1-5; CDR3: CAVQLGAGQPQHF; DNA: TGTGCCGTCCAGTTGGGGGCTGGTCAGCCCCAGCATTTT
V: TRBV15; D: .; size: .; J: TRBJ2-1; CDR3: CATSTRTTYNEQFF; DNA: TGTGCCACCAGCACAAGGACAACCTACAATGAGCAGTTCTTC
V: TRBV30; D: .; size: once; J: TRBJ1-1; CDR3: CAWSVKGLQGLAEAFF; DNA: TGTGCCTGGAGTGTAAAGGGCCTACAGGGTTTGGCTGAAGCTTTCTTT
V: TRBV25-1; D: .; size: few; J: TRBJ1-2; CDR3: CASSDTEYGYTF; DNA: TGTGCCAGCAGTGATACCGAGTATGGCTACACCTTC
V: TRBV7-3; D: .; size: .; J: TRBJ2-5; CDR3: CASSPGTQETQYF; DNA: TGTGCCAGCAGCCCCGGGACCCAAGAGACCCAGTACTTC
V: TRBV4-3; D: .; size: .; J: TRBJ2-1; CDR3: CASSQGGNTFNEQFF; DNA: TGCGCCAGCAGCCAAGGAGGGAACACCTTCAATGAGCAGTTCTTC
V: TRBV11-3; D: .; size: once; J: TRBJ1-1; CDR3: CASSLQPNTEAFF; DNA: TGTGCCAGCAGCTTACAACCGAACACTGAAGCTTTCTTT
V: TRBV11-3; D: .; size: .; J: TRBJ1-1; CDR3: CASSFFDRHTEAFF; DNA: TGTGCCAGCAGCTTCTTCGACAGGCACACTGAAGCTTTCTTT
V: TRBV23-1; D: TRBD1; size: .; J: TRBJ1-6; CDR3: CASIQDRVFNSPLHF; DNA: TGCGCCAGCATCCAGGACAGGGTGTTCAATTCACCCCTCCACTTT
V: TRBV5-1; D: TRBD1; size: .; J: TRBJ2-7; CDR3: CASSWDSGYEQYF; DNA: TGCGCCAGCAGCTGGGACAGTGGCTACGAGCAGTACTTC
V: TRBV7-6; D: .; size: .; J: TRBJ2-3; CDR3: CASSRTGSTDTQYF; DNA: TGTGCCAGCAGCCGCACAGGGAGCACAGATACGCAGTATTTT
V: TRBV2; D: .; size: .; J: TRBJ1-5; CDR3: CASSLQGEQPQHF; DNA: TGTGCCAGCAGTCTACAGGGTGAACAGCCCCAGCATTTT
V: TRBV5-5; D: .; size: .; J: TRBJ2-7; CDR3: CASSLGASQAAEQYF; DNA: TGTGCCAGCAGCTTGGGGGCTAGTCAGGCTGCCGAGCAGTACTTC
V: TRBV5-1; D: .; size: .; J: TRBJ1-1; CDR3: CASSQTTGGNTEAFF; DNA: TGCGCCAGCAGCCAAACTACAGGAGGGAACACTGAAGCTTTCTTT
V: TRBV6-2/TRBV6-3; D: .; size: .; J: TRBJ2-5; CDR3: CASSYSIGTQYF; DNA: TGTGCCAGCAGTTACTCTATTGGGACCCAGTACTTC
V: TRBV5-1; D: TRBD1; size: .; J: TRBJ2-3; CDR3: CASSHPGTGVTDTQYF; DNA: TGCGCCAGCAGCCACCCCGGGACAGGGGTGACAGATACGCAGTATTTT
V: TRBV3-1/TRBV3-2; D: .; size: .; J: TRBJ2-5; CDR3: CASSPSLEGTQYF; DNA: TGTGCCAGCAGCCCTTCATTAGAGGGGACCCAGTACTTC
V: TRBV2; D: .; size: .; J: TRBJ2-2; CDR3: CASRLAVQELFF; DNA: TGTGCCAGCAGGCTAGCTGTTCAGGAGCTGTTTTTT
V: TRBV6-5; D: .; size: hyperexpanded; J: TRBJ2-7; CDR3: CASSSTGFSSYEQYF; DNA: TGTGCCAGCAGTTCAACAGGGTTTTCCTCCTACGAGCAGTACTTC
V: TRBV5-3; D: .; size: .; J: TRBJ1-2; CDR3: CARSLFVRPCGYTF; DNA: TGTGCCAGAAGCTTGTTTGTCAGGCCGTGTGGCTACACCTTC
V: TRBV5-5; D: .; size: .; J: TRBJ1-1; CDR3: CASSLEWGGGTEAFF; DNA: TGTGCCAGCAGCTTGGAATGGGGCGGGGGCACTGAAGCTTTCTTT
V: TRBV7-6; D: TRBD1; size: .; J: TRBJ2-7; CDR3: CASRGITGTGGVEQYF; DNA: TGTGCCAGCAGGGGTATCACCGGGACAGGGGGGGTCGAGCAGTACTTC
V: TRBV19; D: TRBD1; size: .; J: TRBJ1-6; CDR3: CASSIGTGDTLHF; DNA: TGTGCCAGTAGTATTGGGACAGGAGATACCCTCCACTTT
V: TRBV3-1/TRBV3-2; D: TRBD2; size: .; J: TRBJ2-5; CDR3: CASSRSGGPEGTQYF; DNA: TGTGCCAGCAGCCGATCGGGGGGGCCAGAAGGGACCCAGTACTTC
V: TRBV6-5; D: .; size: .; J: TRBJ1-1; CDR3: CASSADWNTEAFF; DNA: TGTGCCAGCAGCGCAGACTGGAACACTGAAGCTTTCTTT
V: TRBV11-2; D: .; size: few; J: TRBJ1-1; CDR3: CASSLDLGVREAFF; DNA: TGTGCCAGCAGCTTAGATTTAGGGGTACGGGAAGCTTTCTTT
V: TRBV4-1; D: .; size: .; J: TRBJ2-1; CDR3: CASSQFWGNEQFF; DNA: TGCGCCAGCAGCCAGTTTTGGGGCAATGAGCAGTTCTTC
V: TRBV6-5; D: TRBD2; size: .; J: TRBJ2-3; CDR3: CASRSGGAYTQYF; DNA: TGTGCCAGCAGAAGCGGGGGGGCTTATACGCAGTATTTT
V: TRBV7-2; D: TRBD2; size: .; J: TRBJ2-5; CDR3: CASSPPWVAGDRGETQYF; DNA: TGTGCCAGCAGCCCCCCCTGGGTAGCGGGGGATCGCGGGGAGACCCAGTACTTC
V: TRBV18; D: TRBD2; size: .; J: TRBJ2-1; CDR3: CASSPPGGTRSNEQFF; DNA: TGTGCCAGCTCACCACCGGGGGGGACTAGGAGCAATGAGCAGTTCTTC
V: TRBV18; D: .; size: .; J: TRBJ2-7; CDR3: CASSPWGAYEQYF; DNA: TGTGCCAGCTCACCCTGGGGCGCCTACGAGCAGTACTTC
V: TRBV5-6; D: .; size: few; J: TRBJ1-2; CDR3: CASSSALPSRRANGYTF; DNA: TGTGCCAGCAGCTCTGCCTTGCCCTCCAGACGGGCTAATGGCTACACCTTC
V: TRBV12-5; D: .; size: .; J: TRBJ1-4; CDR3: CASGLAGQTEKLFF; DNA: TGTGCTAGTGGTTTAGCAGGACAGACTGAAAAACTGTTTTTT
V: TRBV29-1; D: .; size: .; J: TRBJ1-3; CDR3: CSVERQGRPRPLGNTIYF; DNA: TGCAGCGTTGAAAGGCAGGGGAGACCTCGACCCTTGGGAAACACCATATATTTT
V: TRBV5-1; D: .; size: .; J: TRBJ1-5; CDR3: CASSLAGQPNQPQHF; DNA: TGCGCCAGCAGCTTGGCTGGACAGCCTAATCAGCCCCAGCATTTT
V: TRBV18; D: TRBD1; size: .; J: TRBJ1-1; CDR3: CASSRTQGGTEAFF; DNA: TGTGCCAGCTCTCGAACCCAGGGGGGGACTGAAGCTTTCTTT
V: TRBV5-1; D: TRBD2; size: .; J: TRBJ2-1; CDR3: CASSLAAYAAGDYNEQFF; DNA: TGCGCCAGCAGCTTGGCCGCGTATGCGGCGGGGGACTACAATGAGCAGTTCTTC
V: TRBV5-6; D: .; size: .; J: TRBJ2-3; CDR3: CASSLGLVRGDTQYF; DNA: TGTGCCAGCAGCTTGGGACTAGTTAGGGGAGATACGCAGTATTTT
V: TRBV23-1; D: TRBD2; size: once; J: TRBJ2-1; CDR3: CASSEGLADYNEQFF; DNA: TGCGCCAGCAGCGAGGGACTAGCGGACTACAATGAGCAGTTCTTC
V: TRBV5-1; D: .; size: .; J: TRBJ2-5; CDR3: CASSLMGSGETQYF; DNA: TGCGCCAGCAGCTTGATGGGTTCAGGGGAGACCCAGTACTTC
V: TRBV19; D: .; size: .; J: TRBJ2-3; CDR3: CASSLRASTDTQYF; DNA: TGTGCCAGTAGTCTCAGGGCTAGCACAGATACGCAGTATTTT
V: TRBV30; D: .; size: .; J: TRBJ2-5; CDR3: CAWSVRRGRTWYQETQYF; DNA: TGTGCCTGGAGTGTTAGACGGGGGCGAACTTGGTACCAAGAGACCCAGTACTTC
V: TRBV12-3/TRBV12-4; D: .; size: few; J: TRBJ2-1; CDR3: CASSFSARNEQFF; DNA: TGTGCCAGCAGTTTTAGTGCTAGGAATGAGCAGTTCTTC
V: TRBV6-5; D: .; size: .; J: TRBJ1-3; CDR3: CASSYSPDNTIYF; DNA: TGTGCCAGCAGTTACTCGCCAGATAACACCATATATTTT
V: TRBV24-1; D: .; size: few; J: TRBJ2-3; CDR3: CATGGRDTDTQYF; DNA: TGTGCCACCGGGGGAAGGGACACAGATACGCAGTATTTT
V: TRBV7-3; D: TRBD1; size: once; J: TRBJ2-7; CDR3: CASSLTGTASPLYF; DNA: TGTGCCAGCAGCCTAACGGGGACAGCATCCCCTCTCTACTTC
V: TRBV18; D: .; size: .; J: TRBJ2-3; CDR3: CASSPPANRDTQYF; DNA: TGTGCCAGCTCACCACCGGCGAATAGGGATACGCAGTATTTT
V: TRBV10-3; D: TRBD1; size: .; J: TRBJ2-1; CDR3: CAISLQGQGVSRNEQFF; DNA: TGTGCCATCAGCCTACAGGGACAGGGCGTTTCTCGGAATGAGCAGTTCTTC